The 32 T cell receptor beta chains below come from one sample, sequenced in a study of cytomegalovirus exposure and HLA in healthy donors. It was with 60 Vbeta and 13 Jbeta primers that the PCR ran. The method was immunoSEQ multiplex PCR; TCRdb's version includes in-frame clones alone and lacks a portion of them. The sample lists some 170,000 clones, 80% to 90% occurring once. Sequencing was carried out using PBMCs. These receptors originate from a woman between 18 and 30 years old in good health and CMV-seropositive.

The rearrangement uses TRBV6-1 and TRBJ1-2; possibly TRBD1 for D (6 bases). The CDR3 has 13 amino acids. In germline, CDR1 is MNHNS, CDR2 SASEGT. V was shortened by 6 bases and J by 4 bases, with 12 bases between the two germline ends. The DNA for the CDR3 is TGTGCCAGCAGCCGAACAGGGATCTATGGCTACACCTTC. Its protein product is CASSRTGIYGYTF.

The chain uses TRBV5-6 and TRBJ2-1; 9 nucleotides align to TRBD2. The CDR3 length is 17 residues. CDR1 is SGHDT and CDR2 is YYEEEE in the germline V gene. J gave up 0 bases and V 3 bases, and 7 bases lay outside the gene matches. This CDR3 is CASSSLSGGSSYNEQFF. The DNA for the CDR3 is TGTGCCAGCAGCTCACTAAGCGGGGGGAGCTCCTACAATGAGCAGTTCTTC.

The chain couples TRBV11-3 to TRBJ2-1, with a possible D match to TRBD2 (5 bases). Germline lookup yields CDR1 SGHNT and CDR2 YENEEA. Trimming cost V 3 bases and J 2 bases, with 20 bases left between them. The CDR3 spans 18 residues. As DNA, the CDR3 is TGTGCCAGCAGCTTCAGCGGCCTAGGGCAGGATACCTACAATGAGCAGTTCTTC. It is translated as CASSFSGLGQDTYNEQFF. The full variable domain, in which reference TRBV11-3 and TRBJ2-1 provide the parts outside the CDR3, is EAGVVQSPRYKIIEKKQPVAFWCNPISGHNTLYWYLQNLGQGPELLIRYENEEAVDDSQLPKDRFSAERLKGVDSTLKIQPAELGDSAVYLCASSFSGLGQDTYNEQFFGPGTRLTVL.

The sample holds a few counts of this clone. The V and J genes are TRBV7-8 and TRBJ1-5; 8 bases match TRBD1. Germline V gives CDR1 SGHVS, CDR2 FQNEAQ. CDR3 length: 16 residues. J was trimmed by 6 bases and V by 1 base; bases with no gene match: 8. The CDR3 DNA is TGTGCCAGCAGCTTAGGGGGGGACAGGTCTGCTCAGCCCCAGCATTTT. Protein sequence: CASSLGGDRSAQPQHF.

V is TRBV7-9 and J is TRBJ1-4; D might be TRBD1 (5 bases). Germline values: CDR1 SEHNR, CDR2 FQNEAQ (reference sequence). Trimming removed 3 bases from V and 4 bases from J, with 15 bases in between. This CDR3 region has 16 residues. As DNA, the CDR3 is TGTGCCAGCAGCTTCAAGGGTTGGGGGGATAATGAAAAACTGTTTTTT. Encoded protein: CASSFKGWGDNEKLFF.

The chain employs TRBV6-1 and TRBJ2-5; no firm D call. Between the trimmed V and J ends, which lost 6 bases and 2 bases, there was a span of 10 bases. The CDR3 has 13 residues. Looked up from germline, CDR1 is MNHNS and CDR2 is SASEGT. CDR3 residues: CASRPPTQETQYF. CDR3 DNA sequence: TGTGCCAGCAGACCTCCAACTCAAGAGACCCAGTACTTC.

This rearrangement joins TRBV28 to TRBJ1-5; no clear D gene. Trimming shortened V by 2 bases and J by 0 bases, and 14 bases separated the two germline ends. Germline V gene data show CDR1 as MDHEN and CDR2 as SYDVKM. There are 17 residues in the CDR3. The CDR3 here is CASSLRWAAFSNQPQHF. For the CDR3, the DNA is TGTGCCAGCAGTTTAAGGTGGGCAGCATTTAGCAATCAGCCCCAGCATTTT.

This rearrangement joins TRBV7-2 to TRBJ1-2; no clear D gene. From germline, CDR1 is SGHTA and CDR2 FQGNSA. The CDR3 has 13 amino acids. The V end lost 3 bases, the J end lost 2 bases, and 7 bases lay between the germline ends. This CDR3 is CASSLNSNYGYTF. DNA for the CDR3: TGTGCCAGCAGCTTGAACAGCAACTATGGCTACACCTTC.

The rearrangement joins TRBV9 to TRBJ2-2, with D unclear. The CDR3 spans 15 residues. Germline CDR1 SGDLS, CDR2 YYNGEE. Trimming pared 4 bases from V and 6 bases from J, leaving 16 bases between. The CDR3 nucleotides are TGTGCCAGCAGCCCCCCTTATCTGTTTCCCGGGGAGCTGTTTTTT. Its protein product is CASSPPYLFPGELFF.

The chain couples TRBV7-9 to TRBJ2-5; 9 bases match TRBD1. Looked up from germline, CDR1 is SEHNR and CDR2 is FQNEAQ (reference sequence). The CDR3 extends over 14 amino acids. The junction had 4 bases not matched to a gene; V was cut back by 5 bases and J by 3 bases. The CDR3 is CASSPGQGEETQYF. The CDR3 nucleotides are TGTGCCAGCAGCCCGGGACAGGGTGAAGAGACCCAGTACTTC.

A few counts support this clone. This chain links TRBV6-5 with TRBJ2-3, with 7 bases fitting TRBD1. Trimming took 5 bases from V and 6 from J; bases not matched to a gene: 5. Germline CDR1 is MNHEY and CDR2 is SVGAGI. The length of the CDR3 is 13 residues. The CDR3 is CASSDRVIDTQYF. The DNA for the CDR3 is TGTGCCAGCAGTGACAGGGTTATCGATACGCAGTATTTT.

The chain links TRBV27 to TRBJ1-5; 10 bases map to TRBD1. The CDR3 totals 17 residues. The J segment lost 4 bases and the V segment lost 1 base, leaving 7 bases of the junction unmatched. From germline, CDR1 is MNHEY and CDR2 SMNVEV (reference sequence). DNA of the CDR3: TGTGCCAGCAGTTTATTTCCCCCGGGACAGGGGAATCAGCCCCAGCATTTT. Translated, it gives CASSLFPPGQGNQPQHF.

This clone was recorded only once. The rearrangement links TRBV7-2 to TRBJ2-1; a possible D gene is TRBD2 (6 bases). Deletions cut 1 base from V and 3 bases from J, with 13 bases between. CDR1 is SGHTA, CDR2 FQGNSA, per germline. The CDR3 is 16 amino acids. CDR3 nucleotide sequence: TGTGCCAGCAGCTTAGTGTCCGGGGGAGGCTACAATGAGCAGTTCTTC. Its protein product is CASSLVSGGGYNEQFF.

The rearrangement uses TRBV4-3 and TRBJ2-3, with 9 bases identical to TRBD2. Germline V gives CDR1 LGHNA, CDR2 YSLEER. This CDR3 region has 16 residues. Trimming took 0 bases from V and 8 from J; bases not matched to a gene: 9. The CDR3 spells CASSQDQGLAQGTQYF. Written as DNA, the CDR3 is TGCGCCAGCAGCCAAGATCAGGGACTAGCTCAAGGTACGCAGTATTTT.

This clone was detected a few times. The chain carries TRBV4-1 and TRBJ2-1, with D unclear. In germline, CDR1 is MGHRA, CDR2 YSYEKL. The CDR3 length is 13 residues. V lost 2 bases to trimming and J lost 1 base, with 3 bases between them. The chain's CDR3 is CASSQLSYNEQFF. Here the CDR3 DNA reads TGCGCCAGCAGCCAATTATCCTACAATGAGCAGTTCTTC.

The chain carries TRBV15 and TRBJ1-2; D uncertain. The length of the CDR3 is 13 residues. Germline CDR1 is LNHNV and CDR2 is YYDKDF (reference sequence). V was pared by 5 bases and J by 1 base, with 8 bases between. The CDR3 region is CATSPRDNYGYTF. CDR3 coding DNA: TGTGCCACCAGCCCCCGGGATAACTATGGCTACACCTTC.

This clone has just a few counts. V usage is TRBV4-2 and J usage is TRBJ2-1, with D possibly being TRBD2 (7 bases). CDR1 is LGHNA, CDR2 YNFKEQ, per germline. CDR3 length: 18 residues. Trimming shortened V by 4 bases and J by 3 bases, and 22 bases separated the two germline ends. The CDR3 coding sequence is TGTGCCAGCAGCCCCCATCTTGGGCGCGGGGGACACTACAATGAGCAGTTCTTC. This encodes CASSPHLGRGGHYNEQFF.

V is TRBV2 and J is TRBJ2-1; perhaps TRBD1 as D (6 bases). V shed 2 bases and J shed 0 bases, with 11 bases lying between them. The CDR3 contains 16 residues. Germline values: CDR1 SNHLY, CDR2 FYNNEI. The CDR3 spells CASSERVGGSYNEQFF. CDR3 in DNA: TGTGCCAGCAGTGAACGGGTAGGGGGCTCCTACAATGAGCAGTTCTTC. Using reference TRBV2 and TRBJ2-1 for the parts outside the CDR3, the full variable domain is EPEVTQTPSHQVTQMGQEVILRCVPISNHLYFYWYRQILGQKVEFLVSFYNNEISEKSEIFDDQFSVERPDGSNFTLKIRSTKLEDSAMYFCASSERVGGSYNEQFFGPGTRLTVL.

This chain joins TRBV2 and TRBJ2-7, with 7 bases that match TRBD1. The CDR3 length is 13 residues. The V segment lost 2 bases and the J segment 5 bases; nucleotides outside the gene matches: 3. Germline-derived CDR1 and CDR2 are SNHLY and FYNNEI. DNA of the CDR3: TGTGCCAGCAGTGAAAGGGGGCGGAACGAGCAGTACTTC. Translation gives CASSERGRNEQYF. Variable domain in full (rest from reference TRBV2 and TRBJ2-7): EPEVTQTPSHQVTQMGQEVILRCVPISNHLYFYWYRQILGQKVEFLVSFYNNEISEKSEIFDDQFSVERPDGSNFTLKIRSTKLEDSAMYFCASSERGRNEQYFGPGTRLTVT.

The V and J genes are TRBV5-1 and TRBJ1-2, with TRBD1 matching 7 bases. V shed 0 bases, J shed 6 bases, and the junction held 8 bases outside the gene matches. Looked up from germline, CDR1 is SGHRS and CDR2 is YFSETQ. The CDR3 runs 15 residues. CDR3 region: CASSLEWDSVHGYTF. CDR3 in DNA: TGCGCCAGCAGCTTGGAGTGGGACAGCGTTCATGGCTACACCTTC.

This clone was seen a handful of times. CDR3 DNA sequence: TGTGCCAGTAACAGACGGAACAATCAGCCCCAGCATTTT. Its protein is CASNRRNNQPQHF. The V gene is TRBV19, the J gene TRBJ1-5, with D unresolved. The CDR3 extends over 13 amino acids. Trimming shortened V by 7 bases and J by 3 bases, and 10 bases separated the two germline ends. Germline V gene data show CDR1 as LNHDA and CDR2 as SQIVND (reference sequence).

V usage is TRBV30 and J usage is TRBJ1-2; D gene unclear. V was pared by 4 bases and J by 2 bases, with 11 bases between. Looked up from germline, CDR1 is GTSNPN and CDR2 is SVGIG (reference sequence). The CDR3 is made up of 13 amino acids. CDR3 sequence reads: CAWTTRENYGYTF. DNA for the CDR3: TGTGCCTGGACCACGAGGGAGAACTATGGCTACACCTTC.

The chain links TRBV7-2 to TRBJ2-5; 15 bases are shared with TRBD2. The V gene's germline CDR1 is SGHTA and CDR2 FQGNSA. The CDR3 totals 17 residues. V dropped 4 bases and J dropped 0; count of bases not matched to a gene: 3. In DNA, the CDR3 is TGTGCCAGCAGCTACGGACTAGCGGGGGGGTACCAAGAGACCCAGTACTTC. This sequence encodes CASSYGLAGGYQETQYF.

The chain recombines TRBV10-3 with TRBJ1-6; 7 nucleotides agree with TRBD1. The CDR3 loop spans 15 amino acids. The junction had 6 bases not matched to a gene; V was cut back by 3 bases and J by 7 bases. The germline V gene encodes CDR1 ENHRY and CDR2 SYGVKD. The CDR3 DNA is TGTGCCATCAGTGACGGGGACAGACCCAATTCACCCCTCCACTTT. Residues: CAISDGDRPNSPLHF.

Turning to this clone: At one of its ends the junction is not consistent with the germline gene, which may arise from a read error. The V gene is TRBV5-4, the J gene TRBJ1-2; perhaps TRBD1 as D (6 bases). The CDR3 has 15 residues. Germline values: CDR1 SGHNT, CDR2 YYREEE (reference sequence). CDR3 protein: CASSSTERPPRDNTF. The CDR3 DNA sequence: TGTGCCAGCAGCTCTACGGAGCGACCGCCCCGGGACAACACTTTT.

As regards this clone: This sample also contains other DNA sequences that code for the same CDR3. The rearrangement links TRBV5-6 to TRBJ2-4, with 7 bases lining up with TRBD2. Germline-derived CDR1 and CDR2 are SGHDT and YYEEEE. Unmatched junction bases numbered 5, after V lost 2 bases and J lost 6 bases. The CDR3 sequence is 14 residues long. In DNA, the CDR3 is TGTGCCAGCAGCTTCGGACCGGGGGGAAACATTCAGTACTTC. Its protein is CASSFGPGGNIQYF.

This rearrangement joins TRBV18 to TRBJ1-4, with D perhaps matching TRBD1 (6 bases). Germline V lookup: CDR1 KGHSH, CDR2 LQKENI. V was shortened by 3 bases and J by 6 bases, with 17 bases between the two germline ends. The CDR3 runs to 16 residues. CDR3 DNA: TGTGCCAGCTCACCCCCGACAGGACTGTCTGATGAAAAACTGTTTTTT. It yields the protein CASSPPTGLSDEKLFF.

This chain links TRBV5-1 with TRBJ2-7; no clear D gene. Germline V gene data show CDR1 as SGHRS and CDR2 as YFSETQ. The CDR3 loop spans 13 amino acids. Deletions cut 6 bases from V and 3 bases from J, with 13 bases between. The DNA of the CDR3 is TGCGCCAGCACTAACGCTATAAGCTACGAGCAGTACTTC. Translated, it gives CASTNAISYEQYF.

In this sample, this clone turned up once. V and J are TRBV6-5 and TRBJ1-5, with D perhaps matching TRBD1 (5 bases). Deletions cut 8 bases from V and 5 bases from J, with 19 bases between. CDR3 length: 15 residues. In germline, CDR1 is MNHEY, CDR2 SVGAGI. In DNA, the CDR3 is TGTGCCAGCCGCGACCCGGGGGAAGGGGATCAGCCCCAGCATTTT. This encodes CASRDPGEGDQPQHF.

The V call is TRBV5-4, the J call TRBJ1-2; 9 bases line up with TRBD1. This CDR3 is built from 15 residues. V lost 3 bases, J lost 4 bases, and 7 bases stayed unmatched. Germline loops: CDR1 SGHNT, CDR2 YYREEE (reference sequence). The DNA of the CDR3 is TGTGCCAGCAGCTCGAACAGGGGGCGGGTCTATGGCTACACCTTC. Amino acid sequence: CASSSNRGRVYGYTF.

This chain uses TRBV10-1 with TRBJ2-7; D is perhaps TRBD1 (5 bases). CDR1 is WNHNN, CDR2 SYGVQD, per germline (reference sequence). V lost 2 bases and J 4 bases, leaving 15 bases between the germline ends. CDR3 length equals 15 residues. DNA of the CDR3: TGCGCCAGCAGTGAGAGGGGTGAAGGGGAATACGAGCAGTACTTC. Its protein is CASSERGEGEYEQYF.

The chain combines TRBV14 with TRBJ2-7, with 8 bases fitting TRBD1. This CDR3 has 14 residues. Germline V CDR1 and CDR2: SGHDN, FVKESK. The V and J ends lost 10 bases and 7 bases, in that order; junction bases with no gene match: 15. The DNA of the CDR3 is TGTGCCACCATACACACGGACAGGGCGGGTGAGCAGTACTTC. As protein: CATIHTDRAGEQYF.